This T cell receptor (beta chain) was captured by sequencing in a study of T cells after yellow fever vaccination. Looked up from germline, CDR1 is DFQATT and CDR2 is SNEGSKA (reference sequence). CDR3 length: 13 amino acids. Trimming pared 3 bases from V and 9 bases from J, leaving 12 bases between. TCRdb ran MiXCR on the 5' RACE reads and lists one entry per CDR3 protein. The sample comprises about 330,000 distinct CDR3 sequences, 4.1% of which are singletons, and approximately 23% rests with the top ten. This clonotype was seen repeatedly, ten times or more. The source material was PBMCs, sampled 5 days after the yellow fever booster vaccination. The chain links TRBV20-1 to TRBJ1-6; D remains unclear. The clonotype was recovered from a man aged 18 to 29 who received the YFV17D yellow fever vaccine. Here the CDR3 reads CSASSASGSPLHF. Written as DNA, the CDR3 is TGCAGTGCTAGTTCAGCTTCGGGTTCACCCCTCCACTTT.